The source of this T cell receptor beta chain is a study of neurological immune-mediated disorders. Study-level results: Whereas HTLV-1-associated myelopathy showed the most TCR clonal expansion, multiple sclerosis showed the least, with levels below those of healthy controls. With the multiple sclerosis repertoire cluster, none of the clinical or MRI features showed an association.

This clonotype has ten or more counts. Antigen unknown. Each TCR transcript was tagged with a 10-nucleotide random UMI during 5'RACE. TCRdb ran MiXCR on the 5' RACE reads and lists one entry per CDR3 protein. The sample includes tens of thousands of distinct CDR3 sequences, about 3.7% of them seen just once. V gave up 5 bases and J gave up 6 bases, with 10 bases separating them. This CDR3 is built from 13 residues. The germline CDR1 and CDR2 sequences are KGHDR and SFDVKD. The starting material, 2 million PBMCs stored at -80 C, gave rise to the unsorted libraries. The sequencing input was PBMCs. This TCR was recovered from a man between 60 and 75 years old with multiple sclerosis. This chain links TRBV24-1 with TRBJ1-5; D remains unclear. CDR3 bases: TGTGCCACCAGTGCCCAGGACGGTCAGCCCCAGCATTTT. Translated: CATSAQDGQPQHF.